A selection of T cell receptor beta chains follows, all from one sample in a study of shared clonotypes between healthy human individuals. Sequencing used immunoSEQ multiplex PCR; TCRdb keeps in-frame clones, though not all of them. The table shows about 490,000 clones, with roughly 80% occurring only once. Sequencing input: PBMCs. These receptors came from a woman aged 40 to 50 in good health. Some clones in this sample may be carry-over from other donors' samples. CDR3s include the opening cysteine and the closing phenylalanine or tryptophan. Fields, in order: V gene, clone size, D gene, J gene, CDR3 DNA, CDR3 protein. D genes are given only for firm matches. A row's size may be missing; if present it is once, few, many or a size class.

V: TRBV2; size: few; D: .; J: TRBJ2-1; DNA: TGTGCCAGCAGGGGTCAGGGTACTTACAATGAGCAGTTCTTC; CDR3: CASRGQGTYNEQFF
V: TRBV9; size: .; D: TRBD1; J: TRBJ1-5; DNA: TGTGCCAGCAGCGTAGGGGGGACAGGGATACAGCCCCAGCATTTT; CDR3: CASSVGGTGIQPQHF
V: TRBV27; size: many; D: .; J: TRBJ1-5; DNA: TGTGCCAGCAGTTTATTGGGGGAAAATCAGCCCCAGCATTTT; CDR3: CASSLLGENQPQHF
V: TRBV28; size: .; D: TRBD1; J: TRBJ1-5; DNA: TGTGCCAGCAGTTCCCGGACAGGGGACCAGCCCCAGCATTTT; CDR3: CASSSRTGDQPQHF
V: TRBV27; size: once; D: TRBD2; J: TRBJ2-3; DNA: TGTGCCAGCAGCCAGCGGGACTACACAGATACGCAGTATTTT; CDR3: CASSQRDYTDTQYF
V: TRBV21-1; size: .; D: .; J: TRBJ1-2; DNA: TGTGCCAGCAGCAAAAGTCGGTCGGGCAGGGGGCTAGGTGGCTACACCTTC; CDR3: CASSKSRSGRGLGGYTF
V: TRBV7-8; size: .; D: TRBD1; J: TRBJ2-1; DNA: TGTGCCAGCAGCTTAGAGGGGGACAGAGCCTACAATGAGCAGTTCTTC; CDR3: CASSLEGDRAYNEQFF
V: TRBV28; size: .; D: .; J: TRBJ2-7; DNA: TGTGCCAGCAGCTCAGGACACTCCTACGAGCAGTACTTC; CDR3: CASSSGHSYEQYF
V: TRBV4-3; size: many; D: .; J: TRBJ1-5; DNA: TGCGCCAGCAGCCTTAACCTTGGGGGTGATCAGCCCCAGCATTTT; CDR3: CASSLNLGGDQPQHF
V: TRBV7-3; size: .; D: TRBD2; J: TRBJ2-7; DNA: TGTGCCAGCAGCTTAACTTCGGCTAGCGGTCCCTACGAGCAGTACTTC; CDR3: CASSLTSASGPYEQYF
V: TRBV14; size: .; D: TRBD2; J: TRBJ2-1; DNA: TGTGCCAGCAGCCAGTCACTAGCGGGAGGGGCCTTAGGGCAGTTCTTC; CDR3: CASSQSLAGGALGQFF
V: TRBV2; size: .; D: .; J: TRBJ2-2; DNA: TGTGCCAGCAGGGACCAGCCCGGGAACACCGGGGAGCTGTTTTTT; CDR3: CASRDQPGNTGELFF
V: TRBV6-1; size: .; D: .; J: TRBJ1-2; DNA: TGTGCCAGCTCTTCGGGGCCTTTTAACTATGGCTACACCTTC; CDR3: CASSSGPFNYGYTF
V: TRBV6-5; size: .; D: .; J: TRBJ2-1; DNA: TGTGCCAGCAGTACCCACTCCTACAATGAGCAGTTCTTC; CDR3: CASSTHSYNEQFF
V: TRBV27; size: .; D: .; J: TRBJ1-2; DNA: TGTGCCAGCAGAGAGTCTAGGAGGGGCCGGAACTATGGCTACACCTTC; CDR3: CASRESRRGRNYGYTF
V: TRBV4-2; size: .; D: .; J: TRBJ1-5; DNA: TGTGCCAGCAGCCAAGAATGGGGGGAAGGCAATCAGCCCCAGCATTTT; CDR3: CASSQEWGEGNQPQHF
V: TRBV30; size: .; D: .; J: TRBJ1-5; DNA: TGTGCCTGGAGTGTTTCCTACCAGACGGTGTTCAATCAGCCCCAGCATTTT; CDR3: CAWSVSYQTVFNQPQHF
V: TRBV6-5; size: .; D: .; J: TRBJ1-1; DNA: TGTGCCAGCAGTGCCCAGGTCTCTGAAGCTTTCTTT; CDR3: CASSAQVSEAFF
V: TRBV5-5; size: .; D: .; J: TRBJ1-1; DNA: TGTGCCAGCAGCTTCCCAGGGTCTCCTGAAGCTTTCTTT; CDR3: CASSFPGSPEAFF
V: TRBV29-1; size: .; D: TRBD2; J: TRBJ2-3; DNA: TGCAGCGTTGTGGGACTAGCGGGCTTTAGAGGGGATACGCAGTGTTTC; CDR3: CSVVGLAGFRGDTQCF
V: TRBV6-5; size: once; D: .; J: TRBJ2-5; DNA: TGTGCCAGCAGTTACGCACAGTTACTGGAGACCCAGTACTTC; CDR3: CASSYAQLLETQYF
V: TRBV5-1; size: .; D: TRBD1; J: TRBJ2-2; DNA: TGCGCCAGCAGCTTGGAGGGGGCGCGGAACACCGGGGAGCTGTTTTTT; CDR3: CASSLEGARNTGELFF
V: TRBV6-4; size: .; D: TRBD1; J: TRBJ2-1; DNA: TGTGCCAGCAGTGACCAGGACAGGAATGAGCAGTTCTTC; CDR3: CASSDQDRNEQFF
V: TRBV7-6; size: .; D: .; J: TRBJ2-3; DNA: TGTGCCAGCAGAGAGTACCGGGACTCTGTTCCAGATACGCAGTATTTT; CDR3: CASREYRDSVPDTQYF
V: TRBV6-5; size: .; D: TRBD1; J: TRBJ1-5; DNA: TGTGCCAGCAGTTACTCGAGGGACAGGGATCAGCCCCAGCATTTT; CDR3: CASSYSRDRDQPQHF
V: TRBV6-1; size: .; D: .; J: TRBJ2-1; DNA: TGTGCCAGCAGTATGCTCAGTGAGCAGTTCTTC; CDR3: CASSMLSEQFF
V: TRBV11-3; size: .; D: .; J: TRBJ2-1; DNA: TGTGCCAGCAGCTTAGGAAGTTCGAATTACAATGAGCAGTTCTTC; CDR3: CASSLGSSNYNEQFF
V: TRBV5-1; size: .; D: TRBD1; J: TRBJ2-5; DNA: TGCGCCAGCAGCCCCTCGGGACAGGTCGGGGAGACCCAGTACTTC; CDR3: CASSPSGQVGETQYF
V: TRBV7-9; size: .; D: .; J: TRBJ1-1; DNA: TGTGCCAGCAGCCAAGGGGACACTCACACCAACACTGAAGCTTTCTTT; CDR3: CASSQGDTHTNTEAFF
V: TRBV11-2; size: .; D: .; J: TRBJ1-4; DNA: TGTGCCAGCAGCACCTCGGGACGGCCGAATGAAAAACTGTTTTTT; CDR3: CASSTSGRPNEKLFF
V: TRBV28; size: .; D: TRBD2; J: TRBJ2-7; DNA: TGTGCCAGCGAATCCCGGGACCTAGCGGGAGTTAGGTCCCTTACGTACGAGCAGTACTTC; CDR3: CASESRDLAGVRSLTYEQYF
V: TRBV10-2; size: .; D: TRBD1; J: TRBJ2-2; DNA: TGCGCCAGCAGTGGGTCGACAGGGGTCACCGGGGAGCTGTTTTTT; CDR3: CASSGSTGVTGELFF
V: TRBV7-2; size: many; D: TRBD1; J: TRBJ1-2; DNA: TGTGCCAGCAGCTTAGGCGGGACAGGGGGCTGGAACTATGGCTACACCTTC; CDR3: CASSLGGTGGWNYGYTF